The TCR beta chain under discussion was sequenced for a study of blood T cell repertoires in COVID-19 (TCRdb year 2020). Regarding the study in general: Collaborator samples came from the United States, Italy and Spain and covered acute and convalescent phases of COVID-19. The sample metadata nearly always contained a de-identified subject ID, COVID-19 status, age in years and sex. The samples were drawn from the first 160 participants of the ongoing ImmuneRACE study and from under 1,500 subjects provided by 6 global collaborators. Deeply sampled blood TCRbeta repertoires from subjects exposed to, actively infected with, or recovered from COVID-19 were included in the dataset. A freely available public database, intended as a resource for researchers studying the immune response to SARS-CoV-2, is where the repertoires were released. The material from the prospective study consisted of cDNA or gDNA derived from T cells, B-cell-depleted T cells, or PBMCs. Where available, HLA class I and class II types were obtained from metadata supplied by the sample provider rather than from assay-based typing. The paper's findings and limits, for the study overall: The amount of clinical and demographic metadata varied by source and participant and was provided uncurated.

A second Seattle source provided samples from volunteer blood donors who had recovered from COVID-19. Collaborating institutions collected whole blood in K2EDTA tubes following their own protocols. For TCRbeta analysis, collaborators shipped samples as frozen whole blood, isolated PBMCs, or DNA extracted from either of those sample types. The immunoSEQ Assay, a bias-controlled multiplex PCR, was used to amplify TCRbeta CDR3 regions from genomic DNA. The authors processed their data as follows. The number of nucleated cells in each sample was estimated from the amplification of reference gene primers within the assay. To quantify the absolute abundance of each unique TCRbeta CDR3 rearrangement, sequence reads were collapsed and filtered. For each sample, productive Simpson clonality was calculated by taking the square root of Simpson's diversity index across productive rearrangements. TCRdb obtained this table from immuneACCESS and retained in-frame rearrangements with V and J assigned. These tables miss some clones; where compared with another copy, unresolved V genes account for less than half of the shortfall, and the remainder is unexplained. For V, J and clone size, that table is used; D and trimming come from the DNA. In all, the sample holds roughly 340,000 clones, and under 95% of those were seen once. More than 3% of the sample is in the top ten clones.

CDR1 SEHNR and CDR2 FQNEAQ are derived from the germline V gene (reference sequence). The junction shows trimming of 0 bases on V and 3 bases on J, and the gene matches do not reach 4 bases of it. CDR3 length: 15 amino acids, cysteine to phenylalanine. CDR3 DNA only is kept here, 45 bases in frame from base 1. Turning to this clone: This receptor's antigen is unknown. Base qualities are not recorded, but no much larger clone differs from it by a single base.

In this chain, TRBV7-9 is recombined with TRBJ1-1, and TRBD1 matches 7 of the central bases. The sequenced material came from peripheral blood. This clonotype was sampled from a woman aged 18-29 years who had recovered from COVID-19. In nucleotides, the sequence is TGTGCCAGCAGCTTAGCCACAGGGGAGTACACTGAAGCTTTCTTT. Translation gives CASSLATGEYTEAFF.